Reported below is one TCR beta chain. What it binds is unknown. Germline trimming cut 7 bases from V and 0 bases from J; bases unmatched to any gene: 8. Germline V gives CDR1 MNHEY, CDR2 SMNVEV (reference sequence). This CDR3 spans 15 amino acids. This sample was taken from a study of graft-versus-host responses after intestinal transplantation. On the study more broadly: Anti-thymocyte globulin induction, then tacrolimus and steroids for about three years, went to all recipients. Study results and limitations: Graft-versus-host to host-versus-graft clonal ratios in allografts were high in patients with graft-donor T cell macrochimerism. In recipient marrow, GvH clones were found, and some appeared first in ileum or blood.

Measured with immunoSEQ multiplex PCR; TCRdb has only the in-frame clones, and not every one. The data contain about 120,000 clones, 85% to 95% of them seen just once; the ten biggest clones take up 0.095% to 0.15%. The chain has TRBV27 and TRBJ2-7, with TRBD1 matching over 8 bases. The receptor comes from a human donor who received an intestinal transplant. The sample consisted of unstimulated CD4+ T cells sorted from spleen or lymph node cells, taken before intestinal transplant. CDR3 DNA sequence: TGTGCCAGCAAAAGGACAGGGACTGTCTCCTACGAGCAGTACTTC. Amino acid sequence: CASKRTGTVSYEQYF.